The 5 T cell receptor beta chains given below trace back to one sample, sequenced in a study of CD8 T cells in ankylosing spondylitis. These receptors lack a known antigen. Using its own MiXCR run on the 5' RACE reads, TCRdb lists one record per CDR3 protein. Among about 440,000 distinct CDR3 sequences listed, 17% were seen once. Broader study findings: A motif of 7 to 9 highly homologous TCR beta variants was seen as apparently characteristic of ankylosing spondylitis blood.

The sample comprised blood, either unsorted or a sorted T cell fraction (not recorded which). Receptors were obtained from a male donor with ankylosing spondylitis.

V gene TRBV20-1 combines with J gene TRBJ2-5; D is undetermined. Germline-derived CDR1 and CDR2 are DFQATT and SNEGSKA (reference sequence). Between the trimmed V and J ends, which lost 1 base and 5 bases, there was a span of 11 bases. The CDR3 consists of 13 residues. CDR3 protein: CSARAPSRETQYF. CDR3 in DNA: TGCAGTGCTAGAGCTCCCTCGCGGGAGACCCAGTACTTC.

V and J are TRBV19 and TRBJ2-2; TRBD1 is a possible D gene (6 bases). This CDR3 contains 16 residues. The germline gives CDR1 LNHDA, CDR2 SQIVND (reference sequence). Trimming left V 6 bases short and J 3 bases short, with 17 bases between. The CDR3 protein is CASRGGQGKDTGELFF. The DNA for the CDR3 is TGTGCCAGTAGGGGCGGGCAGGGGAAGGACACCGGGGAGCTGTTTTTT.

The chain has TRBV25-1 and TRBJ1-4; a possible D gene is TRBD1 (6 bases). Trimming took off 5 bases at V and 4 bases at J, with 14 bases between the two ends. This CDR3 is 15 amino acids long. Germline CDR1 and CDR2: MGHDK and SYGVNS. The DNA for the CDR3 is TGTGCCAGCAGTCCCCTGGACAGAAATAATGAAAAACTGTTTTTT. Translated: CASSPLDRNNEKLFF.

The V and J genes are TRBV18 and TRBJ2-1; D is perhaps TRBD1 or TRBD2 (5 bases each). V gave up 6 bases and J gave up 4 bases, with 16 bases separating them. The CDR3 loop spans 15 amino acids. CDR1 is KGHSH and CDR2 is LQKENI in the germline V gene. DNA of the CDR3: TGTGCCAGCTCGCCGAGTCGGGACGCGTACAATGAGCAGTTCTTC. Translating gives CASSPSRDAYNEQFF.

This clonotype was picked up a small number of times. This chain joins TRBV18 and TRBJ2-3; TRBD1 or TRBD2 may be the D gene (5 bases each). The V end lost 4 bases, the J end lost 1 base, and 18 bases lay between the germline ends. Germline lookup yields CDR1 KGHSH and CDR2 LQKENI. The CDR3 runs to 17 residues. Written as DNA, the CDR3 is TGTGCCAGCTCACAGGGACCCGCAGTTATACGCACAGATACGCAGTATTTT. Amino acid sequence: CASSQGPAVIRTDTQYF. The variable domain in full, completed from reference TRBV18 and TRBJ2-3, reads NAGVMQNPRHLVRRRGQEARLRCSPMKGHSHVYWYRQLPEEGLKFMVYLQKENIIDESGMPKERFSAEFPKEGPSILRIQQVVRGDSAAYFCASSQGPAVIRTDTQYFGPGTRLTVL.